The rows below give T cell receptor beta chains drawn from one sample of a study of Graves' ophthalmopathy and Graves' hyperthyroidism. TCRdb re-called the multiplex PCR reads through MiXCR, storing one row per CDR3 protein. The table shows 500,000 to 700,000 distinct CDR3 sequences, with about 24% occurring only once. The sequencing input was peripheral blood. Receptors were obtained from a young woman with stable Graves' hyperthyroidism. Some clones in this sample may be carry-over from other donors' samples. CDR3s include the opening cysteine and the closing phenylalanine or tryptophan. D genes are given only for firm matches. Only part of the rows carry a size: once, few, many, or a class if the clone is expanded.

D: NA
V: TRBV28
size: NA
J: TRBJ2-7
CDR3: CASSLLGGTLEQYF

D: NA
V: TRBV5-5
size: once
J: TRBJ1-2
CDR3: CASSPYMANYGYTF

D: NA
V: TRBV28
size: many
J: TRBJ2-5
CDR3: CASTPQGFQETQYF

D: TRBD1
V: TRBV10-3
size: once
J: TRBJ1-2
CDR3: CAISQGADFYGYTF

D: NA
V: TRBV28
size: many
J: TRBJ1-1
CDR3: CASSPAGHMNTEAFF

D: NA
V: TRBV2
size: many
J: TRBJ1-2
CDR3: CASSEIRNGYTF

D: TRBD1
V: TRBV6-5
size: NA
J: TRBJ2-7
CDR3: CASSNRDRGGGEQYF

D: NA
V: TRBV9
size: once
J: TRBJ1-2
CDR3: CASHRAEANYTF

D: NA
V: TRBV5-1
size: many
J: TRBJ1-5
CDR3: CASSLGPPGNQPQHF

D: TRBD1
V: TRBV5-7
size: many
J: TRBJ2-4
CDR3: CASSSTGVKNIQYF

D: TRBD1
V: TRBV20-1
size: many
J: TRBJ1-5
CDR3: CSASWDSDQPQHF

D: TRBD1
V: TRBV7-2
size: many
J: TRBJ1-2
CDR3: CASSTGQGAYGYTF

D: TRBD1
V: TRBV6-1
size: many
J: TRBJ2-7
CDR3: CASSRDRDHEQYF

D: NA
V: TRBV12-3/TRBV12-4
size: NA
J: TRBJ1-1
CDR3: CASTMEGAANTEAFF

D: NA
V: TRBV6-5
size: many
J: TRBJ1-3
CDR3: CASSYSSWTSGNTIYF

D: NA
V: TRBV11-2
size: NA
J: TRBJ2-5
CDR3: CASSLIRRHETQYF

D: NA
V: TRBV2
size: NA
J: TRBJ2-4
CDR3: CASSETALAKNIQYF

D: NA
V: TRBV27
size: many
J: TRBJ1-1
CDR3: CASRLLDATNTEAFF

D: NA
V: TRBV7-8
size: many
J: TRBJ2-7
CDR3: CASSLVRTGVYEQYF

D: TRBD2
V: TRBV12-3/TRBV12-4
size: few
J: TRBJ2-5
CDR3: CASRTSDVETQYF

D: TRBD2
V: TRBV11-1
size: many
J: TRBJ2-5
CDR3: CASSYASGGTQETQYF

D: NA
V: TRBV6-1
size: NA
J: TRBJ1-1
CDR3: CASSPPRTANTEAFF

D: TRBD1
V: TRBV5-1
size: NA
J: TRBJ2-5
CDR3: CASSPRQGLGETQYF